The T cell receptor (beta chain) under discussion was sequenced for a study of cytomegalovirus exposure and HLA in healthy donors. Overall study findings and caveats: A later analysis linked a missense variant in DCLRE1C to the trimming of TCR beta V and J genes.

Comment on this clone: Its cognate antigen is unknown.

Germline V CDR1 and CDR2: SGHDN, FVKESK. V lost 0 bases and J 6 bases, leaving 15 bases between the germline ends. The CDR3 extends over 15 amino acids. PCR employed 60 Vbeta and 13 Jbeta primers. In the source study's methods: In a later analysis, around 10 million of approximately 86 million unique beta chains occurred in at least two donors. Profiling relied on immunoSEQ multiplex PCR, and the TCRdb table lists in-frame clones only, not all of them. V and J calls and clone size are copied from that table; D and trimming were computed from the DNA. This table has 150,000 to 200,000 clones, approximately 88% appearing once.

Sequencing used PBMCs. The TCR comes from a boy younger than 18 in good health and CMV-seronegative. The chain is built from TRBV14 and TRBJ2-7; a possible D gene is TRBD2 (6 bases). The CDR3, as DNA: TGTGCCAGCAGCCAAGAAACTAGCTACGTCTTCGAGCAGTACTTC. Its protein is CASSQETSYVFEQYF.